This is a list of T cell receptor beta chains from one sample in a study of cytomegalovirus exposure and HLA in healthy donors. The assay was immunoSEQ multiplex PCR, and TCRdb's table has in-frame clones only and misses some. The sample lists some 120,000 clones, over 65% occurring once. Sequenced material: PBMCs. Source of these receptors: a man aged 50 or older in good health and CMV-seronegative. The CDR3 runs from the conserved cysteine through the conserved F or W. Each record gives: clone size, V gene, D gene, J gene, CDR3 DNA, CDR3 protein. D genes are given only for firm matches. Clone size is shown for a subset of rows, as once, few, many or a class of expanded clone.

abundance: -
v_gene: TRBV13
d_gene: TRBD1
j_gene: TRBJ1-6
CDR3nt: TGTGCCAGCAGCTTAGCAACCCAACAGGGGGTATACTCACCCCTCCACTTT
CDR3aa: CASSLATQQGVYSPLHF

abundance: once
v_gene: TRBV15
d_gene: -
j_gene: TRBJ1-2
CDR3nt: TGTGCCACCTCTCCCCGGCGCGGAAGGATAGGAGGTGGTGGCTACACCTTC
CDR3aa: CATSPRRGRIGGGGYTF

abundance: -
v_gene: TRBV27
d_gene: -
j_gene: TRBJ1-5
CDR3nt: TGTGCCAGCAGTTTTGGGGGGTCCCAGCATTTT
CDR3aa: CASSFGGSQHF

abundance: few
v_gene: TRBV6-6
d_gene: -
j_gene: TRBJ1-3
CDR3nt: TGTGCCAGCAGTCTCAGGGTCTCCGGAAACACCATATATTTT
CDR3aa: CASSLRVSGNTIYF

abundance: -
v_gene: TRBV11-3
d_gene: TRBD2
j_gene: TRBJ2-5
CDR3nt: TGTGCCAGCAGCTTGACTAGCGGGGGCTGGGAGACCCAGTACTTC
CDR3aa: CASSLTSGGWETQYF

abundance: -
v_gene: TRBV10-1
d_gene: TRBD1
j_gene: TRBJ2-5
CDR3nt: TGCGCCAGCACCATAGGGACAGGGGCCGACCACCCTGCCGGGGAGACCCAGTACTTC
CDR3aa: CASTIGTGADHPAGETQYF

abundance: -
v_gene: TRBV11-2
d_gene: TRBD1
j_gene: TRBJ1-2
CDR3nt: TGTGCCAGCAGCTTGAGCTACAGGGGGACTAACTATGGCTACACCTTC
CDR3aa: CASSLSYRGTNYGYTF

abundance: -
v_gene: TRBV5-1
d_gene: TRBD1
j_gene: TRBJ1-1
CDR3nt: TGCGCCAGCTACGGCCAGGGGGGCACTGAAGCTTTCTTT
CDR3aa: CASYGQGGTEAFF

abundance: -
v_gene: TRBV27
d_gene: -
j_gene: TRBJ2-5
CDR3nt: TGTGCCAGCAGCCACTCGCAAGAGACCCAGTACTTC
CDR3aa: CASSHSQETQYF

abundance: -
v_gene: TRBV15
d_gene: -
j_gene: TRBJ1-2
CDR3nt: TGTGCCACCAGCAGGGCCAGCCCGGGGGGGGACTATGGCTACACCTTC
CDR3aa: CATSRASPGGDYGYTF

abundance: -
v_gene: TRBV4-1
d_gene: -
j_gene: TRBJ2-1
CDR3nt: TGCGCCAGCAGCCCGTCTAAACAGGGAGATGAGCAGTTCTTC
CDR3aa: CASSPSKQGDEQFF

abundance: -
v_gene: TRBV6-1
d_gene: -
j_gene: TRBJ1-4
CDR3nt: TGTGCCAGCAGTGCCCTATCAGGGGTCGGTAATGAAAAACTGTTTTTT
CDR3aa: CASSALSGVGNEKLFF

abundance: -
v_gene: TRBV2
d_gene: TRBD1
j_gene: TRBJ2-3
CDR3nt: TGTGCCAGCAGTGATTTGGGCAGGGGGCAGGTACGGTGTTATTTT
CDR3aa: CASSDLGRGQVRCYF

abundance: few
v_gene: TRBV2
d_gene: -
j_gene: TRBJ2-3
CDR3nt: TGTGCCAGCATTGTAGGGGCTAGCACAGATACGCAGTATTTT
CDR3aa: CASIVGASTDTQYF

abundance: -
v_gene: TRBV21-1
d_gene: -
j_gene: TRBJ1-2
CDR3nt: TGTGCCAGCAGCAAGCCGGACAGAAGTAACTATGGCTACACCTTC
CDR3aa: CASSKPDRSNYGYTF

abundance: -
v_gene: TRBV19
d_gene: TRBD1
j_gene: TRBJ2-5
CDR3nt: TGTGCCAGTAGTATAACAGGGGCAATGGAGACCCAGTACTTC
CDR3aa: CASSITGAMETQYF

abundance: -
v_gene: TRBV5-1
d_gene: -
j_gene: TRBJ2-1
CDR3nt: TGCGCCAGCAAGATGTCAGGACTTTACAATGAGCAGTTCTTC
CDR3aa: CASKMSGLYNEQFF

abundance: -
v_gene: TRBV6-1
d_gene: -
j_gene: TRBJ1-3
CDR3nt: TGTGCCAGCAGTGAACAGGAGGGAATGGTTGGAAACACCATATATTTT
CDR3aa: CASSEQEGMVGNTIYF

abundance: -
v_gene: TRBV5-1
d_gene: TRBD1
j_gene: TRBJ2-1
CDR3nt: TGCGCCAGCAGCGCCGGGACAGGGCCCAATGAGCAGTTCTTC
CDR3aa: CASSAGTGPNEQFF

abundance: -
v_gene: TRBV7-9
d_gene: -
j_gene: TRBJ2-7
CDR3nt: TGTTCCAGCAGCCTCCGCCGGGGGTCCTACGAGCAGTACTTC
CDR3aa: CSSSLRRGSYEQYF

abundance: -
v_gene: TRBV18
d_gene: -
j_gene: TRBJ2-1
CDR3nt: TGTGCCAGCTCAAAACAGGGTCGGGACGCCGAAGAGCAGTTCTTC
CDR3aa: CASSKQGRDAEEQFF

abundance: -
v_gene: TRBV18
d_gene: TRBD1
j_gene: TRBJ1-1
CDR3nt: TGTGCCAGCTCACCACCCGGGACAGCTCTTCCGAGGATCACTGAAGCTTTCTTT
CDR3aa: CASSPPGTALPRITEAFF

abundance: few
v_gene: TRBV6-1
d_gene: -
j_gene: TRBJ1-5
CDR3nt: TGTGCCAGCACCCCCATCCTAGGGGCCGGTCAGCCCCAGCATTTT
CDR3aa: CASTPILGAGQPQHF

abundance: -
v_gene: TRBV7-8
d_gene: -
j_gene: TRBJ1-4
CDR3nt: TGTGCCAGCAGCTTAGCCAGCGGGTGGGGGAATGAAAAACTGTTTTTT
CDR3aa: CASSLASGWGNEKLFF

abundance: -
v_gene: TRBV28
d_gene: TRBD2
j_gene: TRBJ2-5
CDR3nt: TGTGCCAGCAGTTGGGCTAGCGGGGGGAATCGGTTCGAGACCCAGTACTTC
CDR3aa: CASSWASGGNRFETQYF

abundance: -
v_gene: TRBV4-1
d_gene: -
j_gene: TRBJ1-1
CDR3nt: TGCGCCAGCAGCCAAGGGCCCAGGGTCTCTGAAGCTTTCTTT
CDR3aa: CASSQGPRVSEAFF

abundance: -
v_gene: TRBV6-6
d_gene: TRBD1
j_gene: TRBJ2-7
CDR3nt: TGTGCCAGCAGTTACTCCCAGGGGGCAGGGGAGCAGTACTTC
CDR3aa: CASSYSQGAGEQYF

abundance: once
v_gene: TRBV27
d_gene: -
j_gene: TRBJ2-1
CDR3nt: TGTGCCAGCAGTTTCTCTGGGGGCGCAAAGAATGAGCAGTTCTTC
CDR3aa: CASSFSGGAKNEQFF

abundance: -
v_gene: TRBV11-2
d_gene: TRBD2
j_gene: TRBJ2-1
CDR3nt: TGTGCCAGCAGCTATTCTAGCGGGATTTACAATGAGCAGTTCTTC
CDR3aa: CASSYSSGIYNEQFF

abundance: -
v_gene: TRBV5-8
d_gene: TRBD2
j_gene: TRBJ2-2
CDR3nt: TGTGCCAGCAGCACCGGGACTAGCAGTAACACCGGGGAGCTGTTTTTT
CDR3aa: CASSTGTSSNTGELFF

abundance: -
v_gene: TRBV5-1
d_gene: TRBD1
j_gene: TRBJ1-1
CDR3nt: TGCGCCAGCAGCTTGGGCCGGGACAGGTTGAACACTGAAGCTTTCTTT
CDR3aa: CASSLGRDRLNTEAFF

abundance: -
v_gene: TRBV6-5
d_gene: -
j_gene: TRBJ1-2
CDR3nt: TGTGCCAGCACACCAGGGGCCGACCTTGTCTATGGCTACACCTTC
CDR3aa: CASTPGADLVYGYTF

abundance: -
v_gene: TRBV12-5
d_gene: TRBD1
j_gene: TRBJ1-2
CDR3nt: TGTGCTAGTGGTTTTTCCGGAGGGACAGGGGGCTCGAGTTGGGGGGACGGCTACACCTTC
CDR3aa: CASGFSGGTGGSSWGDGYTF

abundance: -
v_gene: TRBV5-1
d_gene: TRBD2
j_gene: TRBJ2-1
CDR3nt: TGCGCCAGCAGCTCAACCGGGACTAGCGGGGCAGGAGAGCAGTTCTTC
CDR3aa: CASSSTGTSGAGEQFF

abundance: -
v_gene: TRBV7-9
d_gene: -
j_gene: TRBJ2-3
CDR3nt: TGTTCCAGCAGCTTAGCTGCGGGAAGCACAGATACGCAGTATTTT
CDR3aa: CSSSLAAGSTDTQYF

abundance: -
v_gene: TRBV19
d_gene: TRBD1
j_gene: TRBJ2-5
CDR3nt: TGTGCCAGTAGTCCCCGGGACAGCACCCTCCAAGAGACCCATTACTTC
CDR3aa: CASSPRDSTLQETHYF

abundance: -
v_gene: TRBV27
d_gene: TRBD2
j_gene: TRBJ2-7
CDR3nt: TGTGCCAGCAGTTTAATAGCGGGCTACGAGCAGTACTTC
CDR3aa: CASSLIAGYEQYF

abundance: -
v_gene: TRBV29-1
d_gene: -
j_gene: TRBJ1-2
CDR3nt: TGCAGCGTTGCCCATAACTATGGCTACACCTTC
CDR3aa: CSVAHNYGYTF

abundance: once
v_gene: TRBV5-1
d_gene: -
j_gene: TRBJ2-7
CDR3nt: TGCGCCAGCAGCTTGGCAGCAGGGGTCTCCTACGAGCAGTACTTC
CDR3aa: CASSLAAGVSYEQYF

abundance: -
v_gene: TRBV5-1
d_gene: -
j_gene: TRBJ1-2
CDR3nt: TGCGCCAGCAAGCGCAGGGGCCAAGAAAGCTATGGCTACACCTTC
CDR3aa: CASKRRGQESYGYTF

abundance: -
v_gene: TRBV30
d_gene: -
j_gene: TRBJ2-6
CDR3nt: TGTGCCTGGAGCGGGTTCTCTGGGGCCAACGTCCTGACTTTC
CDR3aa: CAWSGFSGANVLTF

abundance: few
v_gene: TRBV7-2
d_gene: -
j_gene: TRBJ2-2
CDR3nt: TGTGCCAGCAGCGCCGAGCCCGGGGGAGCGAAGACCGGGGAGCTGTTTTTT
CDR3aa: CASSAEPGGAKTGELFF

abundance: few
v_gene: TRBV28
d_gene: -
j_gene: TRBJ1-2
CDR3nt: TGTGCCAGCAGTACCTACAACTATGGCTACACCTTC
CDR3aa: CASSTYNYGYTF

abundance: -
v_gene: TRBV4-2
d_gene: -
j_gene: TRBJ1-2
CDR3nt: TGTGCCAGCAGCCAAGAACGAGGGCAGGTGGGCTATGGCTACACCTTC
CDR3aa: CASSQERGQVGYGYTF

abundance: few
v_gene: TRBV9
d_gene: -
j_gene: TRBJ2-3
CDR3nt: TGTGCCAGCAGCCGAACAGACAGGTCCCCGATGCGAGATACGCAGTATTTT
CDR3aa: CASSRTDRSPMRDTQYF

abundance: -
v_gene: TRBV7-7
d_gene: TRBD2
j_gene: TRBJ2-5
CDR3nt: TGTGCCAGCAGCCCGCGCGGGGGGGCCTATGGAGAGACCCAGTACTTC
CDR3aa: CASSPRGGAYGETQYF

abundance: -
v_gene: TRBV15
d_gene: -
j_gene: TRBJ2-3
CDR3nt: TGTGCCACCATCGAGACAGGAGCTAGCACAGATACGCAGTATTTT
CDR3aa: CATIETGASTDTQYF

abundance: -
v_gene: TRBV7-2
d_gene: TRBD2
j_gene: TRBJ2-1
CDR3nt: TGTGCCGGCAGCTTAGACGCCGGGACTAGCGGGGGGAAGAATGAGCAGTTCTTC
CDR3aa: CAGSLDAGTSGGKNEQFF

abundance: -
v_gene: TRBV4-2
d_gene: -
j_gene: TRBJ1-6
CDR3nt: TGTGCCAGCAGCCAAGTCCAAGGGGCTCGAGATCTTGCTTCACCCCTCCACTTT
CDR3aa: CASSQVQGARDLASPLHF

abundance: -
v_gene: TRBV23-1
d_gene: -
j_gene: TRBJ1-3
CDR3nt: TGCGCCAGCAGACACAGGGAAGTCCTTTCTGGAAACACCATATATTTT
CDR3aa: CASRHREVLSGNTIYF

abundance: once
v_gene: TRBV11-2
d_gene: TRBD1
j_gene: TRBJ2-3
CDR3nt: TGTGCCAGCAGCTTAGTCCACAGGGGGCTTGGTAGAGCAGATACGCAGTATTTT
CDR3aa: CASSLVHRGLGRADTQYF

abundance: -
v_gene: TRBV5-5
d_gene: -
j_gene: TRBJ2-7
CDR3nt: TGTGCCAGCAGCTTGGGGGTCCTACAGGACCAGCAGTACTTC
CDR3aa: CASSLGVLQDQQYF

abundance: -
v_gene: TRBV6-4
d_gene: -
j_gene: TRBJ2-2
CDR3nt: TGTGCCAGCAGTGACTCGCCAGGACTCGGGGAGCTGTTTTTT
CDR3aa: CASSDSPGLGELFF

abundance: -
v_gene: TRBV7-9
d_gene: -
j_gene: TRBJ2-5
CDR3nt: TGTGCCAGCAGCTTAGCCGGGGTGGGAGAGACCCAGTACTTC
CDR3aa: CASSLAGVGETQYF

abundance: -
v_gene: TRBV2
d_gene: TRBD1
j_gene: TRBJ2-2
CDR3nt: TGTGCCAGCAGGGGACAGATAAACACCGGGGAGCTGTTTTTT
CDR3aa: CASRGQINTGELFF

abundance: -
v_gene: TRBV7-2
d_gene: TRBD1
j_gene: TRBJ2-1
CDR3nt: TGTGCCAGCAGCGCACCCCGGGACAGGGCCTACAATGAGCAGTTCTTC
CDR3aa: CASSAPRDRAYNEQFF

abundance: -
v_gene: TRBV11-2
d_gene: TRBD2
j_gene: TRBJ2-3
CDR3nt: TGTGCCAGCAGCCGTGGGCGGGGGTACACAGATACGCAGTATTTT
CDR3aa: CASSRGRGYTDTQYF

abundance: once
v_gene: TRBV18
d_gene: -
j_gene: TRBJ1-1
CDR3nt: TGTGCCAGCTCACCACCTGCGGGGGAAGGCACTGAAGCTTTCTTT
CDR3aa: CASSPPAGEGTEAFF

abundance: -
v_gene: TRBV7-3
d_gene: TRBD1
j_gene: TRBJ2-7
CDR3nt: TGTGCCAGCAGCTCGACAGGGGACCCCTACGAGCAGTACTTC
CDR3aa: CASSSTGDPYEQYF